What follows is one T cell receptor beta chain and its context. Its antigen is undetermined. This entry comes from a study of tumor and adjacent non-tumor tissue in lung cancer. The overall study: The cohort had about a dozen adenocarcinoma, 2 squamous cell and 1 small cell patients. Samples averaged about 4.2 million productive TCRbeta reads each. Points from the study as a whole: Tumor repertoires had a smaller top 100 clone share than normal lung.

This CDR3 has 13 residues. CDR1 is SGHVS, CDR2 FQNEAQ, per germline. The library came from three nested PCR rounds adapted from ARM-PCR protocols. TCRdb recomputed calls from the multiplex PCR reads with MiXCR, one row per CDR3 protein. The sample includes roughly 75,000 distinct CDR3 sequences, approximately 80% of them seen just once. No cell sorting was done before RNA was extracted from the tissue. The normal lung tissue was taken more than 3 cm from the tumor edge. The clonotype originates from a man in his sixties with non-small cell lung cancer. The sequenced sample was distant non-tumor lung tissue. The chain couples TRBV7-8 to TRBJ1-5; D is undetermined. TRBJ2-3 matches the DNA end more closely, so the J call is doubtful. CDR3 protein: CASCLVGIQPQYF. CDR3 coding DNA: TGTGCCAGTTGCTTAGTGGGAATCCAGCCCCAGTATTTT.